The T cell receptor (beta chain) described here comes from a study of T-cell reconstitution after alpha-beta-depleted transplantation in children. Preparation of the TCRbeta library used unique molecular identifiers. TCRdb re-analysed the PCR reads in MiXCR, keeping a single row per CDR3 protein. Of 250,000 to 400,000 distinct CDR3 sequences in the sample, around 25% were seen once. Only a few counts were recorded for this clonotype. What it recognizes is unknown. The V gene's germline CDR1 is SGHRS and CDR2 YFSETQ. This CDR3 has 16 amino acids. Deletions cut 0 bases from V and 1 base from J, with 14 bases between. Study-wide results and caveats: Surviving recipient T cells and thymic progenitors produced the high day-60 TCRbeta diversity seen in some patients. Alpha-beta T cells about two months after transplant reportedly derived from several hundred expanded graft clones. Hyperexpanded clones declined; after one year, newly produced T cells mostly supplied diversity.

This chain joins TRBV5-1 and TRBJ2-7; TRBD2 might be the D (6 bases). The sample here was PBMCs, mostly from graft donor cells, taken 180 days after TCRalphabeta/CD19-depleted stem cell transplant. The clonotype originates from a male patient under 18 who had a stem cell transplant for acute lymphoblastic leukemia, so the T cells may come from the graft donor. The chain's CDR3 is CASSLDPGVWSYEQYF. CDR3 coding DNA: TGCGCCAGCAGCTTGGATCCGGGGGTATGGTCCTACGAGCAGTACTTC.